This T cell receptor beta chain was recorded in a study of T-cell memory formation after mild COVID-19. This clonotype was found a few times. TCRdb analysed the 5' RACE reads with MiXCR anew, one entry per CDR3 protein. The table has 250,000 to 300,000 distinct CDR3 sequences, around 15% seen once; the top ten hold more than 20%. Sequencing was performed on PBMCs or a T cell subset sorted from them (not recorded which). The receptor's source is a young man who had mild COVID-19 (a few samples of this study predate the infection). Cell type and time point are not known.

The CDR3 region is CASSLVLGDGVNTEAFF. The CDR3 nucleotides read TGTGCCAGCAGTTTAGTGCTGGGGGATGGGGTGAACACTGAAGCTTTCTTT. V usage is TRBV12-3 or TRBV12-4 and J usage is TRBJ1-1; possibly TRBD1 for D (5 bases). V lost 1 base to trimming and J lost 0 bases, with 15 bases between them. CDR3 length: 17 amino acids.